This record covers a single TCR beta chain. Its target is not known. Germline and junction disagree at one end, which may indicate a read error. The sample is drawn from a study of tumor-infiltrating lymphocytes in primary liver carcinoma. On the study more broadly: Staging of the tumors gave T1-T3 N0M0, with widths of roughly 4.2 to 11 cm.

Study-wide results and caveats: Relative to tumor region pairs, the tumor-adjacent and tumor-blood pairs showed overlap that was lower.

In germline, CDR1 is MDHEN, CDR2 SYDVKM. This CDR3 region has 18 residues. For each extraction, RNA and DNA were obtained together from roughly 20-30 mg of unsorted bulk tissue. Patients showed chronic HBV infection and an absence of prior treatment. Per tumor, sampling covered five separate regions. From approximately 0.5 ug of total RNA, TCR beta-specific cDNA was reverse-transcribed using a constant-region primer. Libraries covering TCR beta were generated through three nested multiplex PCR rounds (using a slightly modified ARM-PCR). Forward primers for TRBV1-TRBV30 and a C-beta reverse primer served the first two PCR rounds, at 10 cycles each. TCRdb passed the multiplex PCR reads through MiXCR, listing each CDR3 protein once. The sample shows fewer than 150,000 distinct CDR3 sequences, 60% to 70% of them seen only once.

The V gene is TRBV28, the J gene TRBJ2-1, with TRBD2 matching over 8 bases. The source material was liver tumor tissue from sampling region 1. The subset denotes: tumor region T1, superior pole. The TCR comes from a woman in her sixties or seventies with primary liver carcinoma and hepatitis B virus infection. The CDR3 bases are TGTGCCAGCAGTTCCCCCAAAAGGGCGGGAGGTCTGAGGGATGAGCAATTCTTC. Its translation: CASSSPKRAGGLRDEQFF. The variable domain in full, with the rest retrieved from reference TRBV28 and TRBJ2-1, is DVKVTQSSRYLVKRTGEKVFLECVQDMDHENMFWYRQDPGLGLRLIYFSYDVKMKEKGDIPEGYSVSREKKERFSLILESASTNQTSMYLCASSSPKRAGGLRDEQFFGPGTRLTVL.